This T cell receptor beta chain was profiled in a study of T cells in Graves' hyperthyroidism and ophthalmopathy. Study-level findings and limits: A 13 V-J model separated ophthalmopathy from stable hyperthyroidism. Before onset, ophthalmopathy was predicted by the model a median around 6 months earlier. The majority of expanded thyroid clonotypes above 0.001 also appeared in blood.

Uncontrolled infections, other autoimmune diseases, pregnancy or lactation led to exclusion of patients. Authors of the study amplified TCR beta CDR3 regions from RNA transcripts. Using the HTBI primer set, a first-round RT-PCR was run on the TCR CDR3. TCRdb reprocessed the multiplex PCR reads with MiXCR, giving one entry per CDR3 protein. The table records roughly 350,000 distinct CDR3 sequences, approximately 14% of them present only once. The germline V gene encodes CDR1 SNHLY and CDR2 FYNNEI. This CDR3 comprises 16 residues. As to this clonotype: Antigen: not known. Being one base from a much bigger clone, this may be a read error.

This chain connects TRBV2 to TRBJ2-1; 10 bases are shared with TRBD2. The clonotype originates from a woman in her twenties or thirties with Graves' ophthalmopathy. Sequencing was performed on blood. The CDR3 loop reads CASSKQASGGYDEQFF. As DNA, the CDR3 is TGTGCCAGCAGTAAACAGGCTAGCGGGGGCTACGATGAGCAGTTCTTC.